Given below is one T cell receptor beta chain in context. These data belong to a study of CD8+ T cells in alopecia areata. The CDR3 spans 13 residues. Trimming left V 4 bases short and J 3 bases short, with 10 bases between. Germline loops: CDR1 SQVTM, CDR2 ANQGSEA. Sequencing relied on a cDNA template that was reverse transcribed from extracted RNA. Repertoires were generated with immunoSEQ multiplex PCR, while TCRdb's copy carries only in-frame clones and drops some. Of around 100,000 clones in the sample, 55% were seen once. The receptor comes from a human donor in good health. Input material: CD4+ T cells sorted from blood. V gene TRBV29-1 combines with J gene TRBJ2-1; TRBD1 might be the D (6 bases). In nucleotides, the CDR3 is TGCAGCGTTGGACAGGACCACTACAATGAGCAGTTCTTC. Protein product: CSVGQDHYNEQFF.